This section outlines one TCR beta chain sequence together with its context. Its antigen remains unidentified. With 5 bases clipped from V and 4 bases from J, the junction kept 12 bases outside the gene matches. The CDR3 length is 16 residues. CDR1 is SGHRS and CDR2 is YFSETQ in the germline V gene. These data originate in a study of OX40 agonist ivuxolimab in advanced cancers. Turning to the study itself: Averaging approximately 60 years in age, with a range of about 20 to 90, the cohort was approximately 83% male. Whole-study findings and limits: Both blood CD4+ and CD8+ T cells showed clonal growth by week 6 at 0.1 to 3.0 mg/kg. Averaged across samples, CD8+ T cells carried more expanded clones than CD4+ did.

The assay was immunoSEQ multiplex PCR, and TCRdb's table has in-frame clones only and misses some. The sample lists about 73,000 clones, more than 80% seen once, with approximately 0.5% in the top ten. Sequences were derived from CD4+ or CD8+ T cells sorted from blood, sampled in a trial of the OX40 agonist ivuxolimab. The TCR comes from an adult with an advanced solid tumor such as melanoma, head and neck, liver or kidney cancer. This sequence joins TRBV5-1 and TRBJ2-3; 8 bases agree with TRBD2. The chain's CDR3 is CASSRHREGPPDTQYF. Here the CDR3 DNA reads TGCGCCAGCAGTCGCCACCGGGAGGGCCCTCCAGATACGCAGTATTTT.